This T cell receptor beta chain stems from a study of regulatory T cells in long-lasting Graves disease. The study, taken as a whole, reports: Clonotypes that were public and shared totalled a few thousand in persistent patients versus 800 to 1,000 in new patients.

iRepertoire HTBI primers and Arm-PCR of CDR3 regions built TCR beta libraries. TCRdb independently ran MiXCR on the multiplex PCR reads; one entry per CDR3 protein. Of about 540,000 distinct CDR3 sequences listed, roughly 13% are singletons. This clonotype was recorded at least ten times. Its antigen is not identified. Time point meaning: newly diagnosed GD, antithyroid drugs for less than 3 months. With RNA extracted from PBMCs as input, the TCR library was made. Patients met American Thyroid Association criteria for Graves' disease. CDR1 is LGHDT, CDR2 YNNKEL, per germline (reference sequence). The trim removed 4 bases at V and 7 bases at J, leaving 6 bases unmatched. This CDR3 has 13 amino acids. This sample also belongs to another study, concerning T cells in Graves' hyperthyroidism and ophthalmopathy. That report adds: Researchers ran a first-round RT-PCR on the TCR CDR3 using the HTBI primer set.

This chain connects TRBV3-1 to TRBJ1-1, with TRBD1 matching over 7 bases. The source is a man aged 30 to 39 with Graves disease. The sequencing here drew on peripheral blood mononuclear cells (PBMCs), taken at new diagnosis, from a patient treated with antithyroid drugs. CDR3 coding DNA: TGTGCCAGCAGCCCCCGGGGACAGTATGAAGCTTTCTTT. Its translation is CASSPRGQYEAFF.